A selection of T cell receptor beta chains follows, all from one sample in a study of blood T cell repertoires in COVID-19. TCRdb's table, derived via immunoSEQ multiplex PCR, lists solely in-frame clones and lacks some. The sample consists of about 200,000 clones, more than 75% of them appearing once. The sequenced sample was peripheral blood. Receptors originate from an older woman with COVID-19, enrolled during active disease. The CDR3 runs from the conserved cysteine through the conserved F or W. The D gene is left open where the match is weak. A clone size is listed for some rows: how often the clone was seen (once, few, many), or a class if it is expanded.

J gene	V gene	clone size	D gene	CDR3 DNA	CDR3 protein
TRBJ2-6	TRBV18	NA	TRBD1	TGTGCCAGCTCACCACAGACAGGGGCCGGGGCCAACGTCCTGACTTTC	CASSPQTGAGANVLTF
TRBJ1-5	TRBV6-1	once	NA	TGTGCCAGCAGTGAATTCGCGGTTCAGCCCCAGCATTTT	CASSEFAVQPQHF
TRBJ2-1	TRBV6-1	NA	NA	TGTGCCAGCAGTGAGGCACCCTTTAATGAGCAGTTCTTC	CASSEAPFNEQFF
TRBJ1-2	TRBV7-3	NA	NA	TGTGCCAGCAGCTTAGGGCGGGGAGACTATGGCTACACCTTC	CASSLGRGDYGYTF
TRBJ1-5	TRBV2	once	TRBD1	TGTGCCAGCAGTGCGGGACAGGCAAACAATCAGCCCCAGCATTTT	CASSAGQANNQPQHF
TRBJ1-1	TRBV7-9	NA	NA	TGTGCCAGCAGCCCAGGAGGGAGCCCTATCGGTGAAGCTTTCTTT	CASSPGGSPIGEAFF
TRBJ2-2	TRBV10-1	NA	NA	TGCGCCAGCAGGGACAGAGCGAACACCGGGGAGCTGTTTTTT	CASRDRANTGELFF
TRBJ1-1	TRBV19	NA	TRBD1	TGTGCCAGTAGTTTGGGGACAGGGATGCTGAACACTGAAGCTTTCTTT	CASSLGTGMLNTEAFF
TRBJ1-2	TRBV18	NA	NA	TGTGCCAGCTCACCAAAGAGGGATAACTATGGCTACACCTTC	CASSPKRDNYGYTF
TRBJ1-4	TRBV6-5	NA	NA	TGTGCCAGCAGTTACGACAGGACTAATGAAAAACTGTTTTTT	CASSYDRTNEKLFF
TRBJ2-1	TRBV14	few	NA	TGTGCCAGCAGCCAAGATTTAGTCCAGGGATCGTTCTTC	CASSQDLVQGSFF
TRBJ2-2	TRBV18	NA	TRBD1	TGTGCCAGCTCACCCGAACAGGGGGCGCTCACCGGGGAGCTGTTTTTT	CASSPEQGALTGELFF
TRBJ1-1	TRBV19	NA	NA	TGTGCCAGTAGACCCGTGGGGGGAAAGAACACTGAAGCTTTCTTT	CASRPVGGKNTEAFF
TRBJ2-1	TRBV11-3	NA	TRBD2	TGTGCCAGCAGCTTAGGAAGCGGGGGATACAATGAGCAGTTCTTC	CASSLGSGGYNEQFF
TRBJ1-2	TRBV5-4	NA	TRBD1	TGTGCCAGCAGCGCCGGGACAGGGAACTATGGCTACACCTTC	CASSAGTGNYGYTF
TRBJ2-1	TRBV27	NA	TRBD2	TGTGCCAGCCATGGACTAGCGGGATCCTCCTACAATGAGCAGTTCTTC	CASHGLAGSSYNEQFF
TRBJ2-3	TRBV9	NA	TRBD2	TGTGCCAGCAGCGTCGGGACTAGCGGTAGCACAGATACGCAGTATTTT	CASSVGTSGSTDTQYF
TRBJ1-5	TRBV7-8	NA	NA	TGTGCCAGCAGCTTATATTCAGGGAAGAGCAATCAGCCCCAGCATTTT	CASSLYSGKSNQPQHF
TRBJ2-3	TRBV3-1/TRBV3-2	NA	NA	TGTGCCAGCAGTCCAGGCTACACAGATACGCAGTATTTT	CASSPGYTDTQYF
TRBJ2-5	TRBV5-1	NA	NA	TGCGCCAGCAGCGATGACAGGATTCAAGAGACCCAGTACTTC	CASSDDRIQETQYF
TRBJ1-2	TRBV19	NA	TRBD1	TGTGCCAGTAGCAGTACAGGGGGTGGTGGCTACACCTTC	CASSSTGGGGYTF
TRBJ2-3	TRBV30	NA	NA	TGTGCCTGGAGTTTACCCCGGGGAGATATGCAGTATTTT	CAWSLPRGDMQYF
TRBJ2-2	TRBV5-8	NA	NA	TGTGCCAGCAATAGGGGACTCTTAGGCGCCGGGGAGCTGTTTTTT	CASNRGLLGAGELFF
TRBJ1-6	TRBV5-1	NA	TRBD1	TGCGCCAGCAGCACCGGGACAGGGGATATATCACCCCTCCACTTT	CASSTGTGDISPLHF
TRBJ1-2	TRBV11-2	NA	NA	TGTGCCAGCAGTTCCAGGGGACGAGGGAACTATGGCTACACCTTC	CASSSRGRGNYGYTF
TRBJ1-1	TRBV3-1/TRBV3-2	NA	NA	TGTGCCAGCAGCCCGCAGGGCGGTAGTGGTGAAGCTTTCTTT	CASSPQGGSGEAFF
TRBJ1-5	TRBV7-8	few	NA	TGTGCCAGCAGCTTGCCCGGGATGCGGGGTAGCAATCAGCCCCAGCATTTT	CASSLPGMRGSNQPQHF
TRBJ1-5	TRBV11-2	few	TRBD1	TGTGCCAGCAGCTTAGAGACAGGGAAGGGACAGCCCCAGCATTTT	CASSLETGKGQPQHF
TRBJ1-1	TRBV3-1/TRBV3-2	NA	NA	TGTGCCAGCAGCCAAGATTGGTCCAGGGGCACTGAAGCTTTCTTT	CASSQDWSRGTEAFF
TRBJ1-2	TRBV14	once	TRBD1	TGTGCCAGCAGCCAGGAACAGGGGTGCTATGGCTACACCTTC	CASSQEQGCYGYTF
TRBJ2-1	TRBV19	few	TRBD1	TGTGCCAGTAGCCCGCCCACTACAGGGGGAATCTACAATGAGCAGTTCTTC	CASSPPTTGGIYNEQFF
TRBJ2-3	TRBV19	NA	TRBD2	TGTGCCAGTAGTATGGGCGGGGGGGCGGCGGTAGATACGCAGTATTTT	CASSMGGGAAVDTQYF
TRBJ2-5	TRBV19	NA	TRBD2	TGTGCCAGTAGTATAGGGGGACTAGCGGGAGCAGAGACCCAGTACTTC	CASSIGGLAGAETQYF
TRBJ2-2	TRBV10-3	NA	NA	TGTGCCATCAGTGAGCCAGGGGAGGGGAACACCGGGGAGCTGTTTTTT	CAISEPGEGNTGELFF
TRBJ1-5	TRBV19	NA	TRBD1	TGTGCCAGTAGTAAAGACAGGGGCCAGCCCCAGCATTTT	CASSKDRGQPQHF
TRBJ2-3	TRBV7-9	NA	TRBD1	TGTGCCAGCAGCTTAAAGCGAACAGGGGTAGATACGCAGTATTTT	CASSLKRTGVDTQYF
TRBJ2-3	TRBV7-3	NA	NA	TGTGCCAGCAGCTCTACAGGGTTGGATACGCAGTATTTT	CASSSTGLDTQYF
TRBJ2-3	TRBV7-9	NA	TRBD2	TGTGCCAGCAGTTTCGGGACTAGCGAAGATACGCAGTATTTT	CASSFGTSEDTQYF
TRBJ2-3	TRBV5-1	NA	TRBD1	TGCGCCAGCAGCTTGGCCGAGGGGACAGGGTCCAGGAATTTT	CASSLAEGTGSRNF
TRBJ2-3	TRBV14	NA	TRBD1	TGTGCCAGCAGCTATACAGGGGCGAACCCTAGCACAGATACGCAGTATTTT	CASSYTGANPSTDTQYF
TRBJ1-1	TRBV29-1	once	TRBD1	TGCAGCGTTGTCGGGACAGGGGGCTGGTCCACTGAAGCTTTCTTT	CSVVGTGGWSTEAFF
TRBJ1-2	TRBV7-3	NA	TRBD1	TGTGCCAGCAGCCATGGACAGGGCGGTGGCTACACCTTC	CASSHGQGGGYTF
TRBJ2-3	TRBV19	NA	NA	TGTGCCAGTAGGACTGAAAACACAGATACGCAGTATTTT	CASRTENTDTQYF
TRBJ2-3	TRBV11-3	NA	TRBD2	TGTGCCAGCAGCCCTAGCGGAGGCACAGATACGCAGTATTTT	CASSPSGGTDTQYF